This T cell receptor beta chain is drawn from a study of blood T cell repertoires in COVID-19. This CDR3 contains 15 residues. The germline gives CDR1 MGHRA, CDR2 YSYEKL. The V gene lost 1 base and the J gene lost 0 bases, with 4 bases spanning the gap. Method: immunoSEQ multiplex PCR; TCRdb's copy keeps in-frame clones and lacks some. This table holds tens of thousands of clones, roughly 89% found once. This chain links TRBV4-1 with TRBJ1-6; D is ambiguous. The sequence was obtained from a man between 70 and 80 years old with active or convalescent COVID-19. Specimen: peripheral blood. The CDR3 loop is CASSQGSSYNSPLHF. CDR3 bases: TGCGCCAGCAGCCAAGGGAGCTCCTATAATTCACCCCTCCACTTT.